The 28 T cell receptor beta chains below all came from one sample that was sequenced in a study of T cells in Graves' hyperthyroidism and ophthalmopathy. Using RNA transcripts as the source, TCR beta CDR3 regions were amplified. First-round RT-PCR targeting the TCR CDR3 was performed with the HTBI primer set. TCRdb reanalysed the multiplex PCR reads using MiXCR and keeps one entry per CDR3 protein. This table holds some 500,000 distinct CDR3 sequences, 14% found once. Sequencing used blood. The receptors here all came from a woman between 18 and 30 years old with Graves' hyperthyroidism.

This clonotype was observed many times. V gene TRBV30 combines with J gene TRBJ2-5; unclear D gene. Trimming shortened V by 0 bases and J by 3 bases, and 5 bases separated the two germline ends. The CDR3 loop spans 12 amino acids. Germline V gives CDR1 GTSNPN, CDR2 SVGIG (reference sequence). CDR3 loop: CAWSVKKETQYF. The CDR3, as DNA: TGTGCCTGGAGTGTAAAAAAAGAGACCCAGTACTTC.

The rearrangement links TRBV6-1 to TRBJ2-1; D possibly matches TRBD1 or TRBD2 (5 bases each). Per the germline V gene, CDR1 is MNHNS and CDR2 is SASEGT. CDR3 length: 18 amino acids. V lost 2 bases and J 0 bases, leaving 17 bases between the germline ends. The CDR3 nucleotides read TGTGCCAGCAGTGAAAGGTGGGGGTTCCAAAGCTCCTACAATGAGCAGTTCTTC. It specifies CASSERWGFQSSYNEQFF.

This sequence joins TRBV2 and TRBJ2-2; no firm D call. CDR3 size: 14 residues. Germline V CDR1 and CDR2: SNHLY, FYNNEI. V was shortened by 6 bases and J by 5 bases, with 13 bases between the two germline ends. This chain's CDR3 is CASSRQTETGELFF. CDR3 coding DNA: TGTGCCAGCAGCCGCCAAACAGAGACCGGGGAGCTGTTTTTT.

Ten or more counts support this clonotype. The CDR3 loop reads CASTDSRSYEQYF. For the CDR3, the DNA is TGTGCCAGTACCGACTCCCGCTCCTACGAGCAGTACTTC. The chain combines TRBV19 with TRBJ2-7, with unresolved D. CDR1 is LNHDA and CDR2 is SQIVND in the germline V gene (reference sequence). V lost 7 bases and J 0 bases, leaving 10 bases between the germline ends. There are 13 residues in the CDR3.

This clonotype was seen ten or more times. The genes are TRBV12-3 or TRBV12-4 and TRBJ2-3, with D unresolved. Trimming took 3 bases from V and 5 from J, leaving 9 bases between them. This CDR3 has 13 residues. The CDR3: CASSFLAGDTQYF. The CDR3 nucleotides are TGTGCCAGCAGTTTTTTGGCCGGAGATACGCAGTATTTT.

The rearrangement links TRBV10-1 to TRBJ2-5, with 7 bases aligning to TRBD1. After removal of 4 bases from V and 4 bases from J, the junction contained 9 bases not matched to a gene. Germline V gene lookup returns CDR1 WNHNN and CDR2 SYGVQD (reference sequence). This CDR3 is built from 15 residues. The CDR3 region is CASSANTGAGETQYF. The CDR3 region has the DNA TGCGCCAGCAGTGCGAATACAGGGGCTGGAGAGACCCAGTACTTC.

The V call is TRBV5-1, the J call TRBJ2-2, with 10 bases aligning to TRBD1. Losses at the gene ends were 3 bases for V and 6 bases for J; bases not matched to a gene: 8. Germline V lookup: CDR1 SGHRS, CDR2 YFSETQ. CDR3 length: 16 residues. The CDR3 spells CASSWETGGVAGELFF. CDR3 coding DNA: TGCGCCAGCAGCTGGGAGACAGGGGGCGTCGCCGGGGAGCTGTTTTTT.

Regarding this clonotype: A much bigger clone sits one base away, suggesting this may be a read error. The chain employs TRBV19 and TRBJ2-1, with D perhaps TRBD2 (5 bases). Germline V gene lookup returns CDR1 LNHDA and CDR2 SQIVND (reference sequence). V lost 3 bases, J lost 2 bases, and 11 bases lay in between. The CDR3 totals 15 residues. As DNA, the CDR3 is TGTGCCAGTAGTATCGGAGTGGGAGCCTACAATGAGCAGTTCTTC. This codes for CASSIGVGAYNEQFF.

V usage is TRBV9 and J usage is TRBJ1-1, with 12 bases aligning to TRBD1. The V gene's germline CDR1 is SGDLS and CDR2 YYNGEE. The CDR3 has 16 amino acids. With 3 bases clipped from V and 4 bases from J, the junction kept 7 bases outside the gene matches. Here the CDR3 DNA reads TGTGCCAGCAGCGAGAGGGACAGGGGGCTTAGCACTGAAGCTTTCTTT. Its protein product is CASSERDRGLSTEAFF.

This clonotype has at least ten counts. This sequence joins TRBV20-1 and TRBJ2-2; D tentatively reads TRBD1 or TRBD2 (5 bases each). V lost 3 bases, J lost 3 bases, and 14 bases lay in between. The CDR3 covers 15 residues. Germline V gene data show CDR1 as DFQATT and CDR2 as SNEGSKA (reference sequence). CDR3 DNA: TGCAGTGCTAGTCGAGTACAGGAGGACACCGGGGAGCTGTTTTTT. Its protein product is CSASRVQEDTGELFF.

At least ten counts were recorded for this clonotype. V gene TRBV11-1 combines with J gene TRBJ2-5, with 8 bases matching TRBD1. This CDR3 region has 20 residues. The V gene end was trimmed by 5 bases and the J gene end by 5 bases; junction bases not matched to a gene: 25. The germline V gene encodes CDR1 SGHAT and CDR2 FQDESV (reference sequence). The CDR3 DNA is TGTGCCAGCAGCAGTATCGTCGGACAGGGAGATGGTTTCGCTTTGGAGACCCAGTACTTC. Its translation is CASSSIVGQGDGFALETQYF.

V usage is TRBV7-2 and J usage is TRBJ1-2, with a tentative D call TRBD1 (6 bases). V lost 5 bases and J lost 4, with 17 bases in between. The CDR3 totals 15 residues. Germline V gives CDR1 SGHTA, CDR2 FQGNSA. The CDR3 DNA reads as TGTGCCAGCAGCACGAGCCGGGACACCTCCTATGGCTACACCTTC. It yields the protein CASSTSRDTSYGYTF.

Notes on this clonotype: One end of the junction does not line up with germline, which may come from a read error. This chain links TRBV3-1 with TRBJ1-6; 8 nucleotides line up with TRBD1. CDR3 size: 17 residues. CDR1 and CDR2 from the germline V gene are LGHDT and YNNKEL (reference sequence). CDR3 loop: CASTQRPDRGRNSPLHF. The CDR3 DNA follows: TGTGCCAGCACCCAAAGGCCCGACAGGGGTCGAAATTCACCCCTCCACTTT. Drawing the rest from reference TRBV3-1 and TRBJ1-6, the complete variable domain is DTAVSQTPKYLVTQMGNDKSIKCEQNLGHDTMYWYKQDSKKFLKIMFSYNNKELIINETVPNRFSPKSPDKAHLNLHINSLELGDSAVYFCASTQRPDRGRNSPLHFGNGTRLTVT.

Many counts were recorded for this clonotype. This chain's CDR3 is CASSLDETTDTGELFF. In nucleotides, the CDR3 is TGTGCCAGCAGCTTAGATGAGACGACAGACACCGGGGAGCTGTTTTTT. The chain couples TRBV11-2 to TRBJ2-2, with D maybe TRBD1 (5 bases). The germline V gene has CDR1 SGHAT and CDR2 FQNNGV. The CDR3 has 16 amino acids. V lost 0 bases to trimming and J lost 3 bases, with 11 bases between them.

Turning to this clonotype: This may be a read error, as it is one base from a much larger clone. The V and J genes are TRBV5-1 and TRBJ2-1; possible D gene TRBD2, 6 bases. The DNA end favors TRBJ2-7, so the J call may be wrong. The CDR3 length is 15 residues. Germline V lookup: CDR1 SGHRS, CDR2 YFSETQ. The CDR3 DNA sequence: TGCGCCAGCAGCTTGGTGGGACTGCCCTCCAATGAGCAGTACTTC. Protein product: CASSLVGLPSNEQYF.

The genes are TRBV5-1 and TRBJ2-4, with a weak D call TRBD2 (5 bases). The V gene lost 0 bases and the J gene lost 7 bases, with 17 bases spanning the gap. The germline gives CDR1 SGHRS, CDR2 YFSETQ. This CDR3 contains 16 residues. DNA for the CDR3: TGCGCCAGCAGCTTGGCCGGGTTCTCGGGGTGGAACATTCAGTACTTC. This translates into CASSLAGFSGWNIQYF. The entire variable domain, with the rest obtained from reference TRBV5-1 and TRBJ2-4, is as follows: KAGVTQTPRYLIKTRGQQVTLSCSPISGHRSVSWYQQTPGQGLQFLFEYFSETQRNKGNFPGRFSGRQFSNSRSEMNVSTLELGDSALYLCASSLAGFSGWNIQYFGAGTRLSVL.

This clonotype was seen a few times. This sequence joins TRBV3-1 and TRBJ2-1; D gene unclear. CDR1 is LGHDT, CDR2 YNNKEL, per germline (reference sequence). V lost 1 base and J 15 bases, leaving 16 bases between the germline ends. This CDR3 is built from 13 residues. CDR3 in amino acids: CASSQALTGPGFF. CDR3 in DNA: TGTGCCAGCAGCCAAGCTCTAACTGGGCCCGGGTTCTTC.

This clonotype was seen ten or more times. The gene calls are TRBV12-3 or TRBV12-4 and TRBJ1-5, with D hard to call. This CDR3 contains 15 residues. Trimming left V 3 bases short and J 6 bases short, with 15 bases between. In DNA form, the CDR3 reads TGTGCCAGCAGTTTTGGTAGCGCAGGCAGTCAGCCCCAGCATTTT. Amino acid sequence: CASSFGSAGSQPQHF.

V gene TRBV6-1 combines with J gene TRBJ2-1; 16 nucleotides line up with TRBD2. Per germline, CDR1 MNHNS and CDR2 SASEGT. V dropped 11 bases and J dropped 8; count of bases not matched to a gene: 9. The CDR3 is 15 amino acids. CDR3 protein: CAALGGLAGGYEQFF. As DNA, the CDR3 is TGTGCCGCCCTGGGGGGACTAGCGGGAGGGTATGAGCAGTTCTTC.

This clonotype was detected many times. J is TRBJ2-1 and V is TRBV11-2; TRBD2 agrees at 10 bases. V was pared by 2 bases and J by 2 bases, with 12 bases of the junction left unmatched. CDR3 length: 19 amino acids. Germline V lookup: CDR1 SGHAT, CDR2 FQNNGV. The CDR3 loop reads CASSLRRTSGSTTYNEQFF. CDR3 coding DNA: TGTGCCAGCAGCTTAAGGAGGACTAGCGGCTCGACTACCTACAATGAGCAGTTCTTC.

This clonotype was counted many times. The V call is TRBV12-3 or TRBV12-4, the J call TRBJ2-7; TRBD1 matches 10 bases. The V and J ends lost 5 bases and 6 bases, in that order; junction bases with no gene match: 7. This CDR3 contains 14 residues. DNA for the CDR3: TGTGCCAGCAGTATCGCGGACAGGGGGGGCGAGCAGTACGTC. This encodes CASSIADRGGEQYV.

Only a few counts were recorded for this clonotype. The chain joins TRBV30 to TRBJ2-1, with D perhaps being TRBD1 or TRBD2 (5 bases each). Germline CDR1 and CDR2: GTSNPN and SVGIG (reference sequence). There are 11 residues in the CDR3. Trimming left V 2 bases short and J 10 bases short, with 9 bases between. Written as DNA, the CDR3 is TGTGCCTGGAGTCCTTGGGGGGAGCAGTTCTTC. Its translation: CAWSPWGEQFF.

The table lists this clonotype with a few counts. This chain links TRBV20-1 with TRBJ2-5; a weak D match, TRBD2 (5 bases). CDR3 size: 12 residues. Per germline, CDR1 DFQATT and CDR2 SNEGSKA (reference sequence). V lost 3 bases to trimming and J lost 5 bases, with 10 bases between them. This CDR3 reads CSARWEWETQYF. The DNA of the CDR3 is TGCAGTGCTAGGTGGGAGTGGGAGACCCAGTACTTC.

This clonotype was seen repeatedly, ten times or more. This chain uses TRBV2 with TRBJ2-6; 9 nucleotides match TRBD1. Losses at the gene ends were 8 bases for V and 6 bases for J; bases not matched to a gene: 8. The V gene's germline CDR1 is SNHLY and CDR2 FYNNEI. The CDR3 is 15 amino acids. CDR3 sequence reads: CASQGQGLEANVLTF. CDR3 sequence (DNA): TGTGCCAGCCAAGGACAGGGGCTGGAGGCCAACGTCCTGACTTTC.

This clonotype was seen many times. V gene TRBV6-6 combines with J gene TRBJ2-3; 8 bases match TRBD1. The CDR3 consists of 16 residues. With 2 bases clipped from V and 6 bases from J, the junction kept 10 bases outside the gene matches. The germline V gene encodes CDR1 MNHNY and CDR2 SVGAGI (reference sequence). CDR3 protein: CASSYGGRGLADTQYF. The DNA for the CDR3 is TGTGCCAGCAGTTACGGGGGCAGGGGGCTCGCGGATACGCAGTATTTT.

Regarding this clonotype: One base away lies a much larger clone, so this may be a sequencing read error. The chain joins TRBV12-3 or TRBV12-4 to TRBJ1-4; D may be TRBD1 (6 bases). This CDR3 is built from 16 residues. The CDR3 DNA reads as TGTGCCAGCAGCCACGGGACATTTGCAACTAGTGAAAAACTGTTTTTT. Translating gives CASSHGTFATSEKLFF.

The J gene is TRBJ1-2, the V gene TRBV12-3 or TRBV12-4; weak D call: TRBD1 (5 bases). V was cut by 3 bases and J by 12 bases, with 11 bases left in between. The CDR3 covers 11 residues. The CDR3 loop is CASSFGGADTF. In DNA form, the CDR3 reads TGTGCCAGCAGTTTCGGGGGAGCGGACACCTTC.

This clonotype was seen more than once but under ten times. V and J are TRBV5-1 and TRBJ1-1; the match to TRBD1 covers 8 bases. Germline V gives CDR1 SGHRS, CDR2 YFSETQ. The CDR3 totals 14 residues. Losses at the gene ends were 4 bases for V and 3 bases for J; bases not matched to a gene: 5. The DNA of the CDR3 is TGCGCCAGCAGCATCCAGGGGGCGGACACTGAAGCTTTCTTT. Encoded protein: CASSIQGADTEAFF. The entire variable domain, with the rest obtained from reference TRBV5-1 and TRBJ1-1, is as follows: KAGVTQTPRYLIKTRGQQVTLSCSPISGHRSVSWYQQTPGQGLQFLFEYFSETQRNKGNFPGRFSGRQFSNSRSEMNVSTLELGDSALYLCASSIQGADTEAFFGQGTRLTVV.